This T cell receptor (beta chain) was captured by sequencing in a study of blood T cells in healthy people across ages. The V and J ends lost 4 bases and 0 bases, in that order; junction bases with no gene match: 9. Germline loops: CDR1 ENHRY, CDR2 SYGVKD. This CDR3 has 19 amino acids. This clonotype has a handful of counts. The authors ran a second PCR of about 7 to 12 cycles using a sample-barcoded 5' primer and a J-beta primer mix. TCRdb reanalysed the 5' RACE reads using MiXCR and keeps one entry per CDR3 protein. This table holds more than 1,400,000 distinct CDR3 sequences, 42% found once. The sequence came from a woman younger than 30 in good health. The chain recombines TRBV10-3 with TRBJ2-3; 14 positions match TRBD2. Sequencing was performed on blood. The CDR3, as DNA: TGTGCCATCAGTGGGAGACTAGCGGGGGGGCCGCCTAGCACAGATACGCAGTATTTT. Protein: CAISGRLAGGPPSTDTQYF.